These 23 T cell receptor beta chains came from one sample sequenced in a study of blood T cell repertoires in COVID-19. Produced via immunoSEQ multiplex PCR; TCRdb's table is partial and in-frame only. The table has roughly 80,000 clones, approximately 80% seen once. Sequenced material: peripheral blood. These receptor sequences come from a man at least 80 years old with acute or convalescent COVID-19.

As DNA, the CDR3 is TGTGCCAGCAGTTACTCGGGAGGACAGGGCCTCAATGAGCAGTTCTTC. It encodes CASSYSGGQGLNEQFF. The chain links TRBV6-5 to TRBJ2-1; the match to TRBD1 covers 8 bases. The V gene's germline CDR1 is MNHEY and CDR2 SVGAGI. The ends lost 0 bases at V and 6 bases at J; junction bases unmatched: 7. The CDR3 length is 16 residues.

The V gene is TRBV9, the J gene TRBJ1-2; 7 nucleotides match TRBD1. This CDR3 contains 15 residues. Germline trimming cut 6 bases from V and 6 bases from J; bases unmatched to any gene: 14. CDR1 is SGDLS and CDR2 is YYNGEE in the germline V gene. The chain's CDR3 is CASTLGGPGLDGYTF. The CDR3 DNA is TGTGCCAGCACCCTAGGGGGCCCAGGGCTAGATGGCTACACCTTC.

There are a few counts of this clone. The chain is built from TRBV7-9 and TRBJ2-2, with a tentative D call TRBD2 (5 bases). From germline, CDR1 is SEHNR and CDR2 FQNEAQ (reference sequence). V shed 3 bases and J shed 5 bases, with 13 bases lying between them. The length of the CDR3 is 15 residues. The CDR3 loop is CASSFSRGPTGELFF. The CDR3 DNA follows: TGTGCCAGCAGCTTTAGTCGCGGGCCGACCGGGGAGCTGTTTTTT.

The rearrangement joins TRBV5-6 to TRBJ2-2; D might be TRBD1 (6 bases). The CDR3 consists of 15 residues. Germline V gives CDR1 SGHDT, CDR2 YYEEEE. Trimming stripped 4 bases from V and 2 bases from J, with 12 bases between. The CDR3 loop reads CASSVGTLNTGELFF. DNA of the CDR3: TGTGCCAGCAGCGTAGGGACACTTAACACCGGGGAGCTGTTTTTT.

The rearrangement uses TRBV6-5 and TRBJ1-1; D unclear. Trimming shortened V by 0 bases and J by 5 bases, and 10 bases separated the two germline ends. This CDR3 comprises 14 residues. Germline lookup yields CDR1 MNHEY and CDR2 SVGAGI. The CDR3 loop reads CASSYSSRRTEAFF. For the CDR3, the DNA is TGTGCCAGCAGTTACTCTTCCCGGCGGACTGAAGCTTTCTTT.

The chain has TRBV6-5 and TRBJ1-2, with D hard to call. Deletions cut 5 bases from V and 9 bases from J, with 16 bases between. The CDR3 contains 13 residues. CDR1 and CDR2 (germline): MNHEY, SVGAGI. The CDR3 coding sequence is TGTGCCAGCAGTCGGGATCTGGGTGGTAGCTACACCTTC. Its protein is CASSRDLGGSYTF.

This clone was detected only a few times. The chain has TRBV19 and TRBJ1-5; no clear D. The CDR3 covers 15 residues. CDR1 and CDR2 (germline): LNHDA, SQIVND (reference sequence). Trimming pared 6 bases from V and 0 bases from J, leaving 12 bases between. DNA for the CDR3: TGTGCCAGTAGGGCCCAATCTTCTAGCAATCAGCCCCAGCATTTT. Translation: CASRAQSSSNQPQHF.

This clone has just one count. The V call is TRBV9, the J call TRBJ1-2; TRBD1 is a possible D gene (6 bases). Looked up from germline, CDR1 is SGDLS and CDR2 is YYNGEE. This CDR3 has 15 amino acids. Trimming stripped 4 bases from V and 8 bases from J, with 21 bases between. The CDR3: CASSQGSGQGGGYTF. In DNA, the CDR3 is TGTGCCAGCAGCCAGGGGAGTGGGCAGGGTGGCGGCTACACCTTC.

The chain joins TRBV10-1 to TRBJ1-4; TRBD1 is a possible D gene (5 bases). This CDR3 has 13 amino acids. Trimming shortened V by 5 bases and J by 7 bases, and 11 bases separated the two germline ends. Germline V gives CDR1 WNHNN, CDR2 SYGVQD (reference sequence). The DNA for the CDR3 is TGCGCCAGCAGTCAGGGAAGACTTGAAAAACTGTTTTTT. Encoded protein: CASSQGRLEKLFF.

V is TRBV27 and J is TRBJ2-3, with no clear D. Germline CDR1 reads MNHEY; CDR2 reads SMNVEV (reference sequence). Between the trimmed V and J ends, which lost 5 bases and 0 bases, there was a span of 9 bases. The length of the CDR3 is 14 residues. The DNA for the CDR3 is TGTGCCAGCAGTCTTCAGACTAGCACAGATACGCAGTATTTT. Amino acids: CASSLQTSTDTQYF.

This chain links TRBV6-5 with TRBJ1-1, with a tentative D call TRBD1 (6 bases). V dropped 6 bases and J dropped 6 bases, with 14 bases sitting between them. The CDR3 has 13 amino acids. From germline, CDR1 is MNHEY and CDR2 SVGAGI. The CDR3 here is CASRKTGRAEAFF. In nucleotides, the CDR3 is TGTGCCAGCAGAAAAACAGGGAGGGCTGAAGCTTTCTTT.

This clone was recorded only once. The genes are TRBV24-1 and TRBJ2-2; 8 bases fit TRBD1. The junction had 2 bases not matched to a gene; V was cut back by 2 bases and J by 1 base. Germline CDR1 KGHDR, CDR2 SFDVKD. The length of the CDR3 is 16 residues. In nucleotides, the CDR3 is TGTGCCACCAGTGATTCCGGACAGGGGAACACCGGGGAGCTGTTTTTT. Translating gives CATSDSGQGNTGELFF.

The chain recombines TRBV2 with TRBJ1-2, with no clear D. CDR1 and CDR2 (germline): SNHLY, FYNNEI. This CDR3 is built from 14 residues. V lost 6 bases and J 2 bases, leaving 13 bases between the germline ends. The DNA for the CDR3 is TGTGCCAGCAGCCACCAGGAGGGAAACTATGGCTACACCTTC. Translating gives CASSHQEGNYGYTF. Combining the CDR3 with reference TRBV2 and TRBJ1-2 gives the whole variable domain EPEVTQTPSHQVTQMGQEVILRCVPISNHLYFYWYRQILGQKVEFLVSFYNNEISEKSEIFDDQFSVERPDGSNFTLKIRSTKLEDSAMYFCASSHQEGNYGYTFGSGTRLTVV.

The chain carries TRBV9 and TRBJ2-1; TRBD2 agrees at 10 bases. The CDR3 is made up of 16 amino acids. The V segment lost 0 bases and the J segment 0 bases; nucleotides outside the gene matches: 0. Germline loops: CDR1 SGDLS, CDR2 YYNGEE. CDR3 in amino acids: CASSVASGGSYNEQFF. CDR3 sequence (DNA): TGTGCCAGCAGCGTAGCTAGCGGGGGCTCCTACAATGAGCAGTTCTTC.

The gene calls are TRBV28 and TRBJ1-3; tentatively, D is TRBD1 (5 bases). Per the germline V gene, CDR1 is MDHEN and CDR2 is SYDVKM. This CDR3 has 15 residues. Trimming removed 7 bases from V and 0 bases from J, with 13 bases in between. CDR3 loop: CASNVGVSSGNTIYF. The CDR3 DNA follows: TGTGCCAGCAATGTAGGGGTGAGCTCTGGAAACACCATATATTTT.

This clone was counted between two and nine times. The chain recombines TRBV6-5 with TRBJ2-5, with 7 nucleotides matching TRBD1. The CDR3 contains 15 residues. V lost 2 bases to trimming and J lost 2 bases; unmatched junction nucleotides: 5. CDR1 is MNHEY, CDR2 SVGAGI, per germline. The CDR3 DNA reads as TGTGCCAGCAGTTACCACCGGGACAGACAAGAGACCCAGTACTTC. It is translated as CASSYHRDRQETQYF.

This clone occurred once. The CDR3 is CASSARAGTGRETEAFF. The CDR3 bases are TGTGCCAGTAGTGCAAGAGCCGGGACAGGGAGAGAAACTGAAGCTTTCTTT. The V gene is TRBV19, the J gene TRBJ1-1, with 9 positions matching TRBD1. Germline CDR1 LNHDA, CDR2 SQIVND (reference sequence). The J segment lost 5 bases and the V segment lost 5 bases, leaving 15 bases of the junction unmatched. The CDR3 totals 17 residues.

The rearrangement joins TRBV6-5 to TRBJ2-7; D not certain. Germline CDR1 and CDR2: MNHEY and SVGAGI. The CDR3 runs to 12 residues. Trimming left V 6 bases short and J 0 bases short, with 6 bases between. The CDR3 loop is CASSLDSYEQYF. CDR3 coding DNA: TGTGCCAGCAGCCTAGACTCCTACGAGCAGTACTTC.

The chain links TRBV6-5 to TRBJ2-7; 8 bases agree with TRBD1. The CDR3 is 15 residues long. J was trimmed by 4 bases and V by 2 bases; bases with no gene match: 7. The germline V gene has CDR1 MNHEY and CDR2 SVGAGI. The CDR3 DNA reads as TGTGCCAGCAGTTACGAATCAGGGGGCCTTTACGAGCAGTACTTC. Its protein product is CASSYESGGLYEQYF.

V usage is TRBV11-2 and J usage is TRBJ1-2; D might be TRBD1 (5 bases). Trimming pared 5 bases from V and 2 bases from J, leaving 9 bases between. Germline assignment: CDR1 SGHAT and CDR2 FQNNGV. The CDR3 is 13 amino acids. The chain's CDR3 is CASSRQSNYGYTF. CDR3 nucleotides: TGTGCCAGCAGCCGACAGAGCAACTATGGCTACACCTTC.

This clone has a handful of counts. J is TRBJ1-2 and V is TRBV18; 7 bases agree with TRBD1. V shed 3 bases and J 2 bases; nucleotides not matched to a gene: 9. This CDR3 contains 16 residues. Per the germline V gene, CDR1 is KGHSH and CDR2 is LQKENI. CDR3 in DNA: TGTGCCAGCTCACCGGGAGATGGACAGGTCAACTATGGCTACACCTTC. Its protein product is CASSPGDGQVNYGYTF.

The V gene is TRBV11-2, the J gene TRBJ2-1, with 11 bases aligning to TRBD1. There are 16 residues in the CDR3. Germline-derived CDR1 and CDR2 are SGHAT and FQNNGV. J gave up 2 bases and V 4 bases, and 4 bases lay outside the gene matches. CDR3 amino acids: CASSSRGQGAYNEQFF. The CDR3 DNA reads TGTGCCAGCAGCTCTCGGGGACAGGGGGCCTACAATGAGCAGTTCTTC.

CDR3 residues: CASSSGQVSSYEQYF. CDR3 sequence (DNA): TGTGCCAGCAGTTCAGGACAGGTTAGCTCCTACGAGCAGTACTTC. This chain links TRBV6-5 with TRBJ2-7; 7 nucleotides line up with TRBD1. The junction had 6 bases not matched to a gene; V was cut back by 4 bases and J by 0 bases. CDR3 size: 15 residues. Germline-derived CDR1 and CDR2 are MNHEY and SVGAGI.